The 11 T cell receptor beta chains presented below share a single source sample, sequenced in a study of vaccination effects on CD4 cells after COVID-19. Sequencing used immunoSEQ multiplex PCR; TCRdb keeps in-frame clones, though not all of them. The sample holds some 41,000 clones; around 77% are singletons and the top ten take 10% to 12%. For these receptors, no antigen is known. Viral peptide pool expansion of antigen-specific CD4+ T cells preceded sequencing in the ViraFEST assay. Culturing for approximately 10 days preceded CD4+ T cell isolation. None of the vaccinated had previously contracted SARS-CoV-2, and their nucleocapsid antibodies tested negative. This sample comprised CD4+ T cells from PBMCs cultured with SARS-CoV-2 spike peptides, obtained before COVID-19 vaccination. These TCRs come from a human donor who received a COVID-19 vaccine.

The gene calls are TRBV7-3 and TRBJ2-3, with 9 bases that match TRBD1. The J segment lost 2 bases and the V segment lost 1 base, leaving 1 base of the junction unmatched. Per the germline V gene, CDR1 is SGHTA and CDR2 is FQGTGA. This CDR3 has 15 residues. The CDR3 loop is CASSLNRGLTDTQYF. CDR3 bases: TGTGCCAGCAGCTTAAACAGGGGGCTCACAGATACGCAGTATTTT.

CDR3 nucleotide sequence: TGTGCCAGCCTCCCCCGGGACAGGCGAACTGAAGCTTTCTTT. The encoded protein is CASLPRDRRTEAFF. The chain uses TRBV25-1 and TRBJ1-1; 8 nucleotides agree with TRBD1. Per germline, CDR1 MGHDK and CDR2 SYGVNS. This CDR3 has 14 amino acids. Unmatched junction bases numbered 10, after V lost 8 bases and J lost 5 bases.

CDR3 nucleotides: TGTGCTAGTGGTTTGGGGCAGGGGGAGACCGGGGAGCTGTTTTTT. It is translated as CASGLGQGETGELFF. This chain uses TRBV12-5 with TRBJ2-2, with 7 bases lining up with TRBD1. The V gene end was trimmed by 1 base and the J gene end by 5 bases; junction bases not matched to a gene: 4. Looked up from germline, CDR1 is LGHNT and CDR2 is FRNRAP. The CDR3 totals 15 residues.

The gene calls are TRBV19 and TRBJ2-3; tentatively, D is TRBD1 (5 bases). The V gene lost 7 bases and the J gene lost 4 bases, with 15 bases spanning the gap. The germline gives CDR1 LNHDA, CDR2 SQIVND (reference sequence). This CDR3 has 14 residues. In DNA form, the CDR3 reads TGTGCCAGTACCCCCCGTGGGGCGTCAGATACGCAGTATTTT. Residues: CASTPRGASDTQYF.

This chain links TRBV14 with TRBJ1-2, with TRBD1 identical over 7 bases. Trimming took 3 bases from V and 2 from J; bases not matched to a gene: 0. Germline V gives CDR1 SGHDN, CDR2 FVKESK. The CDR3 contains 13 residues. This CDR3 is CASSQGQNYGYTF. The CDR3 DNA sequence: TGTGCCAGCAGCCAGGGACAGAACTATGGCTACACCTTC.

V and J are TRBV5-6 and TRBJ2-5; 16 positions agree with TRBD2. The CDR3 has 18 residues. With V trimmed by 4 bases and J by 7 bases, 13 bases remained unmatched. Looked up from germline, CDR1 is SGHDT and CDR2 is YYEEEE. Here the CDR3 DNA reads TGTGCCAGCAGCAAGCCGGGACTAGCGGGGGGGCAGGGAAGGACCCAGTACTTC. Amino acids: CASSKPGLAGGQGRTQYF.

This chain uses TRBV5-6 with TRBJ1-2; D not resolved. Trimming pared 2 bases from V and 0 bases from J, leaving 5 bases between. In germline, CDR1 is SGHDT, CDR2 YYEEEE. The CDR3 has 13 residues. CDR3 bases: TGTGCCAGCAGCTTCCAGGCTAACTATGGCTACACCTTC. This sequence encodes CASSFQANYGYTF.

The CDR3 region has the DNA TGTGCCAGCAGTGTCGAGGCTCTACCGAGGTATGGCTACACCTTC. Translation gives CASSVEALPRYGYTF. The V gene is TRBV2, the J gene TRBJ1-2; D remains unclear. The V end lost 4 bases, the J end lost 5 bases, and 17 bases lay between the germline ends. The CDR3 is 15 amino acids. Germline lookup yields CDR1 SNHLY and CDR2 FYNNEI. Looking up the rest from reference TRBV2 and TRBJ1-2 gives the full variable domain: EPEVTQTPSHQVTQMGQEVILRCVPISNHLYFYWYRQILGQKVEFLVSFYNNEISEKSEIFDDQFSVERPDGSNFTLKIRSTKLEDSAMYFCASSVEALPRYGYTFGSGTRLTVV.

J is TRBJ2-1 and V is TRBV9; weak D call: TRBD2 (5 bases). The germline V gene has CDR1 SGDLS and CDR2 YYNGEE. The CDR3 has 15 residues. V shed 0 bases and J shed 2 bases, with 9 bases lying between them. This CDR3 is CASSVEAGTYNEQFF. The CDR3 coding sequence is TGTGCCAGCAGCGTAGAGGCGGGTACCTACAATGAGCAGTTCTTC.

The CDR3 coding sequence is TGTGCCAGTAGCTACTCATACCCAGGACAGCCCCCGTTCTTC. Its protein product is CASSYSYPGQPPFF. The J gene is TRBJ2-1, the V gene TRBV19, with a possible D match to TRBD1 (6 bases). This CDR3 has 14 amino acids. V was trimmed by 6 bases and J by 15 bases, leaving 24 bases between them. Germline CDR1 is LNHDA and CDR2 is SQIVND (reference sequence).

The chain uses TRBV13 and TRBJ2-3; 7 bases are shared with TRBD1. This CDR3 spans 15 amino acids. Germline-derived CDR1 and CDR2 are PRHDT and FYEKMQ (reference sequence). V gave up 0 bases and J gave up 3 bases; unmatched junction bases: 3. This chain's CDR3 is CASSLGGGRTDTQYF. The DNA for the CDR3 is TGTGCCAGCAGCTTAGGAGGGGGCCGAACAGATACGCAGTATTTT.